The present T cell receptor beta chain was sequenced within a study of radiotherapy plus CTLA-4 blockade in lung cancer. Study background: Objective responses were seen in roughly 20% of patients, disease control in about 30%. The study's findings and limits: Early blood T cell clone changes and increased post-radiation serum interferon-beta were reportedly the strongest response predictors. Peripheral blood showed expansion of tumor-derived TCR clones after radiotherapy and ipilimumab.

Measured with immunoSEQ multiplex PCR; TCRdb has only the in-frame clones, and not every one. The table records over 30,000 clones, approximately 77% of them present only once. Unmatched junction bases numbered 10, after V lost 3 bases and J lost 7 bases. The V gene's germline CDR1 is MGHDK and CDR2 SYGVNS. The CDR3 contains 16 residues. This clone was seen a handful of times. What it recognizes is unknown. Receiving focal radiation plus CTLA-4 blockade with ipilimumab were patients who had chemo-refractory metastatic non-small-cell lung cancer. This TCR was sampled from a human donor with non-small cell lung cancer whose response to radiotherapy plus ipilimumab could not be evaluated. The starting material was peripheral blood, obtained from a patient treated with radiotherapy plus ipilimumab. V and J are TRBV25-1 and TRBJ2-1, with 9 nucleotides matching TRBD2. In nucleotides, the CDR3 is TGTGCCAGCAGTGATCGGGGGAGCGGGAGGTCAAATGAGCAGTTCTTC. Its protein product is CASSDRGSGRSNEQFF.